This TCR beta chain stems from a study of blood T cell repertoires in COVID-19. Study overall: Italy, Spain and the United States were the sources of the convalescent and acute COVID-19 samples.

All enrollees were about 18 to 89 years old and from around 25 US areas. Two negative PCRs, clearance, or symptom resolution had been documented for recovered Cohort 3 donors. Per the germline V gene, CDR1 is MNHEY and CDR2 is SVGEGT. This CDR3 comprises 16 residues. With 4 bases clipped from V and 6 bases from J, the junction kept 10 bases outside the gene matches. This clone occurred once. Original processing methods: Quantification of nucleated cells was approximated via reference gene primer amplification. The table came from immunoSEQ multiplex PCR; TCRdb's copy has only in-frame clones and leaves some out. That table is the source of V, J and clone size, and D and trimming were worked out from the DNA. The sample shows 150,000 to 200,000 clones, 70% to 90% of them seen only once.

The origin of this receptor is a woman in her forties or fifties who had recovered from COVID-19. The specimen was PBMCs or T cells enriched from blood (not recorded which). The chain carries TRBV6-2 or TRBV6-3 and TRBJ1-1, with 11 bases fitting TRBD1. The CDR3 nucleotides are TGTGCCAGCAGTTCGGACAGGGGGCGAAGTTCCGCTGAAGCTTTCTTT. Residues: CASSSDRGRSSAEAFF.